This entry lists 10 T cell receptor beta chains sequenced from one sample in a study of monozygotic twins with inflammatory bowel disease. TCRdb reprocessed the 5' RACE reads; each CDR3 protein has one entry and no DNA is given. This sample's clone table lists about 380,000 distinct CDR3 sequences. Sequenced: blood. The source is a human donor with ulcerative colitis or Crohn's disease, or a healthy co-twin of an affected twin (not recorded which).

The chain joins TRBV5-6 to TRBJ2-6. The length of the CDR3 is 14 residues. CDR1 is SGHDT, CDR2 YYEEEE, per germline. CDR3 sequence reads: CASSDSKGANVLTF.

The rearrangement links TRBV7-2 to TRBJ1-1. This CDR3 comprises 15 residues. Germline values: CDR1 SGHTA, CDR2 FQGNSA. The CDR3 region is CASSLAHGLNTEAFF.

This chain uses TRBV11-2 with TRBJ2-1. The CDR3 contains 15 residues. Germline V CDR1 and CDR2: SGHAT, FQNNGV. The CDR3 spells CASSLDPGSHNEQFF.

The gene calls are TRBV7-2 and TRBJ2-2; TCRdb indicates TRBD1, and absent DNA this call remains unverified. The CDR3 is 14 amino acids. The germline V gene encodes CDR1 SGHTA and CDR2 FQGNSA. CDR3 amino acids: CASSFQGFSGELFF.

The chain employs TRBV7-9 and TRBJ1-6. Germline V gene data show CDR1 as SEHNR and CDR2 as FQNEAQ (reference sequence). CDR3 length: 16 residues. This CDR3 is CASSLAIVSYNSPLHF.

V is TRBV19 and J is TRBJ2-7; TCRdb names TRBD1, which stays unverified in the absence of DNA. Germline V lookup: CDR1 LNHDA, CDR2 SQIVND (reference sequence). The CDR3 length is 15 residues. CDR3 residues: CASSISWGRGDEQYF.

The chain's CDR3 is CSARVVNSNYGYTF. V is TRBV20-1 and J is TRBJ1-2. Germline CDR1 DFQATT, CDR2 SNEGSKA (reference sequence). The CDR3 is 14 amino acids.

The chain carries TRBV28 and TRBJ2-7; TCRdb picks TRBD1, but there is no DNA to check that call. Looked up from germline, CDR1 is MDHEN and CDR2 is SYDVKM. The CDR3 has 15 amino acids. The CDR3 sequence is CASSLPDRAYYEQYF.

The rearrangement joins TRBV4-3 to TRBJ1-4. There are 14 residues in the CDR3. Germline V lookup: CDR1 LGHNA, CDR2 YSLEER. The CDR3 sequence is CASSHPWPNEKLFF.

This chain uses TRBV4-1 with TRBJ2-2; TCRdb outputs TRBD2, but without DNA this stays unchecked. The CDR3 runs to 23 residues. Per the germline V gene, CDR1 is MGHRA and CDR2 is YSYEKL. The CDR3 is CASSQALRLQGLAGGTNTGELFF.